What follows describes a single T cell receptor (beta chain). These data originate in a study of blood T cell repertoires in COVID-19. Across the whole study: Sites in the United States, Italy and Spain provided acute and convalescent COVID-19 samples. In each case, the material was cDNA or gDNA derived from T cells, B-cell-depleted T cells, or PBMCs.

As handled by the study authors: Nucleated cell number was recorded as an estimate derived from reference gene primer amplification. Clones were sequenced by immunoSEQ multiplex PCR, and TCRdb holds only the in-frame ones, with some missing. V and J calls plus clone size are reproduced from that table; the DNA served to infer D and trimming. The sample includes 65,000 to 90,000 clones, roughly 88% seen only once; the top ten take approximately 2.5%. The sequenced sample was peripheral blood. The sequence was collected from a man older than 75 with active or convalescent COVID-19.

The CDR3 loop is CASSLPQGTFQPQHF. In nucleotides, the CDR3 is TGTGCCAGCAGTTTACCCCAGGGTACGTTTCAGCCCCAGCATTTT. The V call is TRBV28, the J call TRBJ1-5; weak D call: TRBD1 (5 bases). This CDR3 has 15 amino acids. The V end lost 2 bases, the J end lost 6 bases, and 14 bases lay between the germline ends. Looked up from germline, CDR1 is MDHEN and CDR2 is SYDVKM.